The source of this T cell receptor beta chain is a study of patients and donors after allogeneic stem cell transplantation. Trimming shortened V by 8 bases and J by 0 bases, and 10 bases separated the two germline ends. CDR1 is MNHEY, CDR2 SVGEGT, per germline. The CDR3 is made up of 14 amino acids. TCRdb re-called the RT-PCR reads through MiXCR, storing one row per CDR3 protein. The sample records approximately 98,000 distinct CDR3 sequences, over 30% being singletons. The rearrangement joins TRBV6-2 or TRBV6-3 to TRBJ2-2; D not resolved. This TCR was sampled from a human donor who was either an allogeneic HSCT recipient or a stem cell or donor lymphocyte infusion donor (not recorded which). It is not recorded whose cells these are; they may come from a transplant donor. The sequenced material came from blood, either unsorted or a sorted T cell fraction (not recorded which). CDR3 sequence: CASQTHPNTGELFF. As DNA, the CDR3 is TGTGCCAGCCAGACACACCCGAACACCGGGGAGCTGTTTTTT.